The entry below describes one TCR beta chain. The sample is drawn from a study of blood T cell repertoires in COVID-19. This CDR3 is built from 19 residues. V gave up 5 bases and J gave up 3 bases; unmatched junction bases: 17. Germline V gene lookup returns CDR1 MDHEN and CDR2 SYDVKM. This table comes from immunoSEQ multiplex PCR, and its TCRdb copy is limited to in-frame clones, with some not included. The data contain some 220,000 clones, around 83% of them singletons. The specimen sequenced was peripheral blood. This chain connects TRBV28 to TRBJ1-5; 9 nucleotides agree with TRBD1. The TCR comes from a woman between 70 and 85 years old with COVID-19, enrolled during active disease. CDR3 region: CASSPTGTGWLENNQPQHF. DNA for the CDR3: TGTGCCAGCAGTCCCACCGGGACAGGGTGGCTAGAAAACAATCAGCCCCAGCATTTT.